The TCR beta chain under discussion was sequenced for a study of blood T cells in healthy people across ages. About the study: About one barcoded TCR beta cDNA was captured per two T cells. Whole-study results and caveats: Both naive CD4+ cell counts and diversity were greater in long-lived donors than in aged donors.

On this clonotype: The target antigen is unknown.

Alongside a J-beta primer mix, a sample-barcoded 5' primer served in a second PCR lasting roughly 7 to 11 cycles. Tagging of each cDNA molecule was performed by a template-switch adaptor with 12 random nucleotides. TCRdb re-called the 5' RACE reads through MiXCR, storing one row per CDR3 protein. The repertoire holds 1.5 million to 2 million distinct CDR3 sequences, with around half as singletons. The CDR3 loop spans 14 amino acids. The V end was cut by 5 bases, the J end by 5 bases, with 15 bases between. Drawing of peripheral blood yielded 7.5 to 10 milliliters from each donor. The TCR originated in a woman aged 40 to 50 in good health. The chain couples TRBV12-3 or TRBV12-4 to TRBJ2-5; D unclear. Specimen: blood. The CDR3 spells CASSPSGMWETQYF. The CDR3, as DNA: TGTGCCAGCAGTCCTTCGGGTATGTGGGAGACCCAGTACTTC.